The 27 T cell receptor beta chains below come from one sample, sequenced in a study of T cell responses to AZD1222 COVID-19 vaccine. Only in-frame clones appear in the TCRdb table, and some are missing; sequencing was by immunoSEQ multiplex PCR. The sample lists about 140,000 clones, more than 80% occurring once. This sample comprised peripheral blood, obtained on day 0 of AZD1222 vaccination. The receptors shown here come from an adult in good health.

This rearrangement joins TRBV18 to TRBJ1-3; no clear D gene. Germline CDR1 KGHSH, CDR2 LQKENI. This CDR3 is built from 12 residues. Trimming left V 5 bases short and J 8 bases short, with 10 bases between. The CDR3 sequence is CASSSDHDTIYF. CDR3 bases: TGTGCCAGCTCATCGGACCACGACACCATATATTTT.

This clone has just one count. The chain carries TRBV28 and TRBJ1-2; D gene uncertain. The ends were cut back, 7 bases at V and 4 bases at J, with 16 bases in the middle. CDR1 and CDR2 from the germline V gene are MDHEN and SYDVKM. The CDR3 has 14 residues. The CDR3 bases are TGTGCCAGCAATAGCGGGGTGGCCGGCTATGGCTACACCTTC. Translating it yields CASNSGVAGYGYTF.

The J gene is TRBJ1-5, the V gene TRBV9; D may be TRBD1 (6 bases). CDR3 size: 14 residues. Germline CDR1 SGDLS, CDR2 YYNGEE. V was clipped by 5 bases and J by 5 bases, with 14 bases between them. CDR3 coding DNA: TGTGCCAGCAGTGGGGCGGGGGCCTATCAGCCCCAGCATTTT. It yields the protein CASSGAGAYQPQHF.

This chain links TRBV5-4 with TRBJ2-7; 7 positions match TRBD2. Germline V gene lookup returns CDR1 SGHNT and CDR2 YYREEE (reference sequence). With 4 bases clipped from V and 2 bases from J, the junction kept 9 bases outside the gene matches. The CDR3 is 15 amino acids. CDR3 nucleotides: TGTGCCAGCAGCCGGGGAGGGCAGACGACCTACGAGCAGTACTTC. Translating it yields CASSRGGQTTYEQYF.

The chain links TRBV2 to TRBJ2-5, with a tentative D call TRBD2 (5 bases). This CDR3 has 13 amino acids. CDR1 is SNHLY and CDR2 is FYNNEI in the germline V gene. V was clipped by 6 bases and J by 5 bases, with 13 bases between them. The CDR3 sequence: CASRTAWTETQYF. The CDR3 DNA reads TGTGCCAGCAGAACAGCCTGGACTGAGACCCAGTACTTC.

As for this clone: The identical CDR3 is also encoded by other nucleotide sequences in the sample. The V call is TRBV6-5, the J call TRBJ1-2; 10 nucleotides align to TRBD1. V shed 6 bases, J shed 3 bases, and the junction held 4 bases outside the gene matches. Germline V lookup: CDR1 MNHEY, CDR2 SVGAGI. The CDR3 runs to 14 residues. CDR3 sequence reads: CASRRTGGYYGYTF. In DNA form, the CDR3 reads TGTGCCAGCAGGCGGACAGGGGGGTACTATGGCTACACCTTC.

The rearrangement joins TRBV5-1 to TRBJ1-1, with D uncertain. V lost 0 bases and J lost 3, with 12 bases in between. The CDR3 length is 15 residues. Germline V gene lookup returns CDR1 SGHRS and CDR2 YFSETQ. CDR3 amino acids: CASSLVSRWDTEAFF. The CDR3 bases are TGCGCCAGCAGCTTGGTCTCCCGATGGGACACTGAAGCTTTCTTT.

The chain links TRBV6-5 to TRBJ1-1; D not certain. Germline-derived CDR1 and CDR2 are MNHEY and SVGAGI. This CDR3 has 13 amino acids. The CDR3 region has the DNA TGTGCTCACGGAGCCGAGGCAAACCAGAAAGCTTTCTTT. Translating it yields CAHGAEANQKAFF.

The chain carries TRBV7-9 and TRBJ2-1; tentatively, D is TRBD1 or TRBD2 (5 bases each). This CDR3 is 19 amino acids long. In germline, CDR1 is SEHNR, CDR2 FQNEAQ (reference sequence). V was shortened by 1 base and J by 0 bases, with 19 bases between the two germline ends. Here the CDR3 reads CASSLGGFRARSSYNEQFF. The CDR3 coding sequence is TGTGCCAGCAGCTTAGGGGGGTTTCGAGCGAGGAGCTCCTACAATGAGCAGTTCTTC.

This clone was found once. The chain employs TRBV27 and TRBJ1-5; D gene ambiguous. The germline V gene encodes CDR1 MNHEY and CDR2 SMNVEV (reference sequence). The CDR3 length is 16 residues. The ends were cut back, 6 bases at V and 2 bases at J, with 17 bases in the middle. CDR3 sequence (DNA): TGTGCCAGCAGCACCATTCGGGGAAAGGGCAATCAGCCCCAGCATTTT. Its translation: CASSTIRGKGNQPQHF.

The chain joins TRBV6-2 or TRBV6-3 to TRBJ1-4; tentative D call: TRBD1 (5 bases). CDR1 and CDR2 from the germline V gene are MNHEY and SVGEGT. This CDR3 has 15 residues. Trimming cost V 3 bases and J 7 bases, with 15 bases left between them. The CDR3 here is CASSYSGTASEKLFF. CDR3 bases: TGTGCCAGCAGTTATTCCGGGACTGCAAGTGAAAAACTGTTTTTT.

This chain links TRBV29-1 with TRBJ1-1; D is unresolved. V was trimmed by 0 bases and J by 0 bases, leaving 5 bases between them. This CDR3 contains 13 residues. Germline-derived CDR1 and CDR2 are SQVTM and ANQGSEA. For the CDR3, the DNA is TGCAGCGTTGAAGAGGTAATGAACACTGAAGCTTTCTTT. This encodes CSVEEVMNTEAFF.

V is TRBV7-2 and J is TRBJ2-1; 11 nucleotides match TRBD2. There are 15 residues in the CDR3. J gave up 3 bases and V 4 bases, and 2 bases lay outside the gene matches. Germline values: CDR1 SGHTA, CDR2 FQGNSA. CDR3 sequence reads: CASSSTSGVYNEQFF. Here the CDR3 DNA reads TGTGCCAGCAGCTCGACTAGCGGGGTCTACAATGAGCAGTTCTTC.

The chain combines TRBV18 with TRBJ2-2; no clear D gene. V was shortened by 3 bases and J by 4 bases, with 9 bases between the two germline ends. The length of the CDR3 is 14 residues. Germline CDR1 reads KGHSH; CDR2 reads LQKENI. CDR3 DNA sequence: TGTGCCAGCTCACCGGGCCCGCCCACCGGGGAGCTGTTTTTT. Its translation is CASSPGPPTGELFF. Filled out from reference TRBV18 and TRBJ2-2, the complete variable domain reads NAGVMQNPRHLVRRRGQEARLRCSPMKGHSHVYWYRQLPEEGLKFMVYLQKENIIDESGMPKERFSAEFPKEGPSILRIQQVVRGDSAAYFCASSPGPPTGELFFGEGSRLTVL.

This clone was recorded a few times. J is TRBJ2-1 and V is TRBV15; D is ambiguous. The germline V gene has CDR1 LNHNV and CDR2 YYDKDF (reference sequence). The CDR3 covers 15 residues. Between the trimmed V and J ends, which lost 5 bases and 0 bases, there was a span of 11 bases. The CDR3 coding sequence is TGTGCCACCAGCGCCGACGGTAGCTCCTACAATGAGCAGTTCTTC. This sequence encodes CATSADGSSYNEQFF.

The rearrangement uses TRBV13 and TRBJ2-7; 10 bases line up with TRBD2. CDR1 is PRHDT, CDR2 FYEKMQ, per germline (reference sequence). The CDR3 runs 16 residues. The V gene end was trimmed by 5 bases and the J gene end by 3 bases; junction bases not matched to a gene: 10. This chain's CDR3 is CASSAQGTSVNYEQYF. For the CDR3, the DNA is TGTGCCAGCAGCGCACAAGGGACTAGCGTAAACTACGAGCAGTACTTC. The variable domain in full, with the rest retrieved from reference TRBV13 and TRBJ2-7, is AAGVIQSPRHLIKEKRETATLKCYPIPRHDTVYWYQQGPGQDPQFLISFYEKMQSDKGSIPDRFSAQQFSDYHSELNMSSLELGDSALYFCASSAQGTSVNYEQYFGPGTRLTVT.

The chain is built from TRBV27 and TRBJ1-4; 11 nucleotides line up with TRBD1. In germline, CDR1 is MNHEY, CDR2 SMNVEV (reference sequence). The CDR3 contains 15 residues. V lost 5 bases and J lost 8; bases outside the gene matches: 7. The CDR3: CASSPRTGGKEKLFF. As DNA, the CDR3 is TGTGCCAGCAGTCCGCGGACAGGGGGCAAGGAAAAACTGTTTTTT. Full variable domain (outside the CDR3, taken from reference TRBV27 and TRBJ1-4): EAQVTQNPRYLITVTGKKLTVTCSQNMNHEYMSWYRQDPGLGLRQIYYSMNVEVTDKGDVPEGYKVSRKEKRNFPLILESPSPNQTSLYFCASSPRTGGKEKLFFGSGTQLSVL.

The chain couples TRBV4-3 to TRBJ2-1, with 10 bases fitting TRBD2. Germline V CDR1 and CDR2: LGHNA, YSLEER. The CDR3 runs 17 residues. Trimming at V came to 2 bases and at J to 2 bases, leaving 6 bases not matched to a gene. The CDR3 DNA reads TGCGCCAGCAGCCAAATAGCAGCGGGGGGGCCCTACAATGAGCAGTTCTTC. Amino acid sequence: CASSQIAAGGPYNEQFF.

CDR3 bases: TGTGCCAGCAGCTTAGCCACAGGGATCGGCTACACCTTC. Protein: CASSLATGIGYTF. The chain links TRBV7-2 to TRBJ1-2, with a possible D match to TRBD1 (6 bases). V was trimmed by 0 bases and J by 8 bases, leaving 10 bases between them. Per germline, CDR1 SGHTA and CDR2 FQGNSA. The length of the CDR3 is 13 residues.

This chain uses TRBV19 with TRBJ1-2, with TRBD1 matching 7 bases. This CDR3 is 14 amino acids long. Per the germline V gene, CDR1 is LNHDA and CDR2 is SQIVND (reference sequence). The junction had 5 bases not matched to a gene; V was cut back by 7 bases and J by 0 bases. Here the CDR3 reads CASIPDRANYGYTF. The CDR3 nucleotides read TGTGCCAGTATTCCCGACAGGGCTAACTATGGCTACACCTTC. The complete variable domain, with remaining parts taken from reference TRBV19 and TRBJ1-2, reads DGGITQSPKYLFRKEGQNVTLSCEQNLNHDAMYWYRQDPGQGLRLIYYSQIVNDFQKGDIAEGYSVSREKKESFPLTVTSAQKNPTAFYLCASIPDRANYGYTFGSGTRLTVV.

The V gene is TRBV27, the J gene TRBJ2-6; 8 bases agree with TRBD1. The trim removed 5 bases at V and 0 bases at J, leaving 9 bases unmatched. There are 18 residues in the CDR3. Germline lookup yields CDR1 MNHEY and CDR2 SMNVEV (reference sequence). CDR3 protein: CASSSRDRQRSGANVLTF. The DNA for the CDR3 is TGTGCCAGCAGTAGCCGGGACAGGCAACGCTCTGGGGCCAACGTCCTGACTTTC.

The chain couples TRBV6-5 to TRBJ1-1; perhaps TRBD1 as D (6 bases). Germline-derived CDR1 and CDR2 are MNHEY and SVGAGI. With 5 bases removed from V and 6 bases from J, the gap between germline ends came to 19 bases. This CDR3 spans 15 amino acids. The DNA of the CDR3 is TGTGCCAGCAGTCGGACAGCCCCAACCTACGCTGAAGCTTTCTTT. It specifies CASSRTAPTYAEAFF.

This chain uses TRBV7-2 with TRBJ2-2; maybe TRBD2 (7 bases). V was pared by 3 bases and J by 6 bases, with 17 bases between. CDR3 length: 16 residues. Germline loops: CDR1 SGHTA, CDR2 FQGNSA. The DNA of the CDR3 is TGTGCCAGCAGCTTGGGACCGGGGGCGGGGGCCGGGGAGCTGTTTTTT. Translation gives CASSLGPGAGAGELFF.

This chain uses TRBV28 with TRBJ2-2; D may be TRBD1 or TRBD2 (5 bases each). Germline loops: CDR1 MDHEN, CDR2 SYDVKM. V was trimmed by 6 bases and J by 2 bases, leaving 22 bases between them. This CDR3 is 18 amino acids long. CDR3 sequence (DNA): TGTGCCAGCAGCCCAATCGGGACGAACAATTATAACACCGGGGAGCTGTTTTTT. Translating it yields CASSPIGTNNYNTGELFF.

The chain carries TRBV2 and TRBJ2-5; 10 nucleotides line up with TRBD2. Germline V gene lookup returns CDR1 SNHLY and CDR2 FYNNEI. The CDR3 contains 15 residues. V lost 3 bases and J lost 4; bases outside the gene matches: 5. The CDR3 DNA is TGTGCCAGCAGTGAGAGCGGGGGGGCTCGAGAGACCCAGTACTTC. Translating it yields CASSESGGARETQYF.

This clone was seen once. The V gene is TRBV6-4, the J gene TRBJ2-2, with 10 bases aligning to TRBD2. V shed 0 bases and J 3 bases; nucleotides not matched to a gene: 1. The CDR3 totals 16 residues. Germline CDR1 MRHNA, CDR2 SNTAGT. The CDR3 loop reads CASSDSAGGHTGELFF. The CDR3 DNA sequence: TGTGCCAGCAGTGACTCAGCGGGGGGGCACACCGGGGAGCTGTTTTTT.

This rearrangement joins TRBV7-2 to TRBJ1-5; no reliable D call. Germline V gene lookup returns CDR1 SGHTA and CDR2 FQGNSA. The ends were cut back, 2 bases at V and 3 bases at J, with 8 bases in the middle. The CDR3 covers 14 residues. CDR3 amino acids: CASSLNGPNQPQHF. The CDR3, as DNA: TGTGCCAGCAGCTTAAATGGCCCCAATCAGCCCCAGCATTTT.